This record covers a single TCR beta chain. Germline V gene sequence: CDR1 MNHEY, CDR2 SMNVEV (reference sequence). The CDR3 has 15 amino acids. V dropped 2 bases and J dropped 5 bases, with 12 bases sitting between them. The data derive from a study of T cell changes during pregnancy in multiple sclerosis. The method was immunoSEQ multiplex PCR; TCRdb's version includes in-frame clones alone and lacks a portion of them. Found here are more than 80,000 clones, 92% of them singletons; the top ten hold about 1.6%. This sample comprised peripheral blood, obtained in the first trimester of pregnancy. The rearrangement uses TRBV27 and TRBJ2-2; maybe TRBD1 (6 bases). This clonotype was obtained from a female donor with multiple sclerosis, enrolled in a pregnancy study. DNA for the CDR3: TGTGCCAGCAGTTTAGCTCAGGGGCGGACCGGGGAGCTGTTTTTT. This gives the protein CASSLAQGRTGELFF.